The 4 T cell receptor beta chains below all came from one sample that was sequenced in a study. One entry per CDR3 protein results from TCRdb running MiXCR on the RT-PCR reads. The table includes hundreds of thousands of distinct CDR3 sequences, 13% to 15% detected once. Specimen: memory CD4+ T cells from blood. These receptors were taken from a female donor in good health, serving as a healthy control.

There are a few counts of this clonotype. The CDR3 loop is CSASPALAKNIQYF. As DNA, the CDR3 is TGCAGTGCTAGCCCAGCCTTAGCCAAAAACATTCAGTACTTC. The chain is built from TRBV20-1 and TRBJ2-4; D is uncertain. CDR3 length: 14 residues. The germline CDR1 and CDR2 sequences are DFQATT and SNEGSKA (reference sequence). Between the trimmed V and J ends, which lost 3 bases and 0 bases, there was a span of 9 bases.

CDR3 in amino acids: CAISESQGGYPAFF. In DNA, the CDR3 is TGTGCCATCAGTGAGTCACAGGGGGGGTACCCAGCTTTCTTT. The rearrangement uses TRBV10-3 and TRBJ1-1; 8 positions match TRBD1. Trimming took 0 bases from V and 10 from J; bases not matched to a gene: 7. The CDR3 runs to 14 residues. Germline CDR1 and CDR2: ENHRY and SYGVKD.

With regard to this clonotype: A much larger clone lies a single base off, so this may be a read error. The CDR3 reads CATSWGVEAFF. CDR3 nucleotide sequence: TGTGCCACCAGTTGGGGGGTAGAAGCTTTCTTT. The chain joins TRBV24-1 to TRBJ1-1, with D possibly TRBD1 on 5 matching bases. The V gene's germline CDR1 is KGHDR and CDR2 SFDVKD. Trimming shortened V by 6 bases and J by 8 bases, and 9 bases separated the two germline ends. This CDR3 has 11 residues.

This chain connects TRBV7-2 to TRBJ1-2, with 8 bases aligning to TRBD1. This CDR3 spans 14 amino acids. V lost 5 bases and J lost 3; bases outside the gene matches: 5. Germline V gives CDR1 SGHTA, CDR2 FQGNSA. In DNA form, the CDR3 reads TGTGCCAGCAGCGGACAGGGTACAGACTATGGCTACACCTTC. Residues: CASSGQGTDYGYTF.